The 22 T cell receptor beta chains reported below all come from one sample, sequenced in a study of T cell clonality in common variable immunodeficiency (dated by TCRdb to the mid-2010s). The protocol used for the library was the immunoSEQ multiplex PCR assay. TCRdb took this table from immuneACCESS and kept in-frame rearrangements with V and J called. Such tables lack part of the clones; where checked against another copy, unresolved V genes explain under half of the gap, and the rest is unexplained. This sample has more than 65,000 clones, none of them a singleton. The leading ten clones occupy over 0.7% of the sample. Material: peripheral blood mononuclear cells. The receptors were gathered from a person between 18 and 70 years old in good health.

This clone was observed a few times. The read falls 3 residues short of the CDR3 end, and the missing part is taken from the germline J gene. V and J are TRBV2 and TRBJ2-3, with D uncertain. The CDR3 runs to 12 residues. Germline CDR1 and CDR2: SNHLY and FYNNEI. V was trimmed by 7 bases and J by 4 bases, leaving 9 bases between them. The chain's CDR3 is CASKVLADTQYF. Partial CDR3 DNA: TGTGCCAGCAAGGTGTTGGCAGATACG.

This clone was detected ten times or more. The missing CDR3 end, 3 residues past where the read stops, is filled in from the germline J gene. This sequence joins TRBV5-4 and TRBJ2-1, with D possibly being TRBD2 (5 bases). This CDR3 has 14 residues. Germline V lookup: CDR1 SGHNT, CDR2 YYREEE (reference sequence). Between the trimmed V and J ends, which lost 3 bases and 5 bases, there was a span of 12 bases. The DNA read from the CDR3 is TGTGCCAGCAGCTCGAAGCGGCGGGACAATGAG. Translating gives CASSSKRRDNE. The full CDR3 reads CASSSKRRDNEQFF.

There are many counts of this clone. Read sequence stops 3 residues before the CDR3 end, and the germline J gene provides the missing end. The chain recombines TRBV19 with TRBJ1-1; TRBD1 matches at 7 bases. The germline CDR1 and CDR2 sequences are LNHDA and SQIVND (reference sequence). This CDR3 contains 14 residues. Germline trimming cut 7 bases from V and 3 bases from J; bases unmatched to any gene: 8. The sequenced CDR3 bases are TGTGCCAGTACCGGTAAGACAGGGTACACTGAA. This translates into CASTGKTGYTE. The entire CDR3 reads CASTGKTGYTEAFF.

This clone appeared a few times. The sequenced fragment ends 3 residues before the CDR3 boundary, so the rest is inferred from the germline J gene. This sequence joins TRBV18 and TRBJ1-6; 12 nucleotides agree with TRBD1. With 6 bases clipped from V and 7 bases from J, the junction kept 4 bases outside the gene matches. Germline lookup yields CDR1 KGHSH and CDR2 LQKENI. The CDR3 length is 15 residues. Partial CDR3 DNA: TGTGCCAGCTCCGGGACAGGGGGCCCAAATTCACCC. It encodes CASSGTGGPNSP. The full CDR3 sequence reads CASSGTGGPNSPLHF.

The sample holds many counts of this clone. Read sequence stops 3 residues before the CDR3 end, and the germline J gene provides the missing end. The chain employs TRBV7-6 and TRBJ2-5; D gene ambiguous. V lost 4 bases and J 4 bases, leaving 7 bases between the germline ends. Germline CDR1 SGHVS, CDR2 FNYEAQ. The CDR3 covers 12 residues. Partial CDR3 DNA: TGTGCCAGCAGCTATCAGTCAGAGACC. Its translation is CASSYQSET. Given in full, the CDR3 is CASSYQSETQYF.

Ten or more counts support this clone. With the read ending 3 residues before the CDR3 end, the germline J gene is used to fill in that end. The rearrangement uses TRBV12-5 and TRBJ1-5, with 9 bases identical to TRBD1. The CDR3 extends over 14 amino acids. V lost 6 bases to trimming and J lost 4 bases; unmatched junction nucleotides: 4. In germline, CDR1 is LGHNT, CDR2 FRNRAP. Here the CDR3 reads CASGLGTGNQPQHF. CDR3 bases read: TGTGCTAGTGGCCTCGGGACAGGGAATCAGCCC. Full variable domain (remainder filled in from reference TRBV12-5 and TRBJ1-5): DARVTQTPRHKVTEMGQEVTMRCQPILGHNTVFWYRQTMMQGLELLAYFRNRAPLDDSGMPKDRFSAEMPDATLATLKIQPSEPRDSAVYFCASGLGTGNQPQHFGDGTRLSIL.

This clone was found many times. Read sequence stops 3 residues before the CDR3 end, and the germline J gene provides the missing end. The chain has TRBV7-6 and TRBJ1-1; D remains ambiguous. V dropped 1 base and J dropped 5 bases, with 14 bases sitting between them. Germline V gene lookup returns CDR1 SGHVS and CDR2 FNYEAQ. This CDR3 contains 15 residues. The CDR3 bases that were read are TGTGCCAGCAGCTTAGGCACACCTTGGCGGACTGAA. Amino acids: CASSLGTPWRTE. The entire CDR3 sequence reads CASSLGTPWRTEAFF.

Many counts were recorded for this clone. The observed sequence ends 3 residues before the CDR3 terminus, with the missing tail filled in from the germline J gene. This rearrangement joins TRBV15 to TRBJ1-4, with 7 bases aligning to TRBD1. CDR1 LNHNV and CDR2 YYDKDF come from the germline V gene (reference sequence). V was clipped by 5 bases and J by 4 bases; unmatched bases: 7. This CDR3 has 15 amino acids. The part of the CDR3 DNA that was read is TGTGCCACCAGCGGACTGACAGGGAATAATGAAAAA. Translating gives CATSGLTGNNEK. The whole CDR3 is CATSGLTGNNEKLFF.

This clone was detected ten times or more. The read ends 3 residues early relative to the CDR3; the germline J gene fills the gap. The gene calls are TRBV6-2 or TRBV6-3 and TRBJ2-5, with 8 bases identical to TRBD2. The CDR3 has 13 residues. Germline CDR1 reads MNHEY; CDR2 reads SVGEGT. V was clipped by 7 bases and J by 4 bases; unmatched bases: 5. CDR3: CASNPGGGETQYF. The CDR3 DNA, read in part, is TGTGCCAGCAACCCGGGAGGGGGAGAGACC.

This clone turned up a few times. Read sequence stops 3 residues before the CDR3 end, and the germline J gene provides the missing end. This rearrangement joins TRBV20-1 to TRBJ2-7; 9 bases fit TRBD2. The CDR3 extends over 19 amino acids. The junction had 15 bases not matched to a gene; V was cut back by 0 bases and J by 0 bases. CDR1 is DFQATT and CDR2 is SNEGSKA in the germline V gene (reference sequence). CDR3 protein: CSAREAAWVREGRSYEQYF. The CDR3 DNA, read in part, is TGCAGTGCTAGAGAGGCGGCATGGGTGCGGGAGGGCCGCTCCTACGAG.

This clone was seen repeatedly, ten times or more. The CDR3 extends 3 residues past the end of the read, so its final part is completed from the germline J gene. This chain connects TRBV19 to TRBJ2-1; 8 bases map to TRBD2. V shed 1 base, J shed 7 bases, and the junction held 15 bases outside the gene matches. From germline, CDR1 is LNHDA and CDR2 SQIVND (reference sequence). This CDR3 is built from 18 residues. The CDR3 bases that were read are TGTGCCAGTAGTATAGCGGGTCTCGGGTTAGCGGGATTAAATGAG. Translating gives CASSIAGLGLAGLNE. The CDR3 in full is CASSIAGLGLAGLNEQFF.

This clone was seen repeatedly, ten times or more. This may be a read error: a much more frequent sequence differs by one nucleotide. From the germline J gene comes the end of the CDR3, since the read stops 3 residues before it. This chain connects TRBV5-8 to TRBJ2-3; 8 bases fit TRBD2. Germline V lookup: CDR1 SGHTS, CDR2 YDEGEE. V gave up 2 bases and J gave up 3 bases; unmatched junction bases: 2. The CDR3 contains 14 residues. The CDR3 protein is CASSLGTRTDTQYF. Incomplete CDR3 DNA: TGTGCCAGCAGCTTAGGGACTAGAACAGATACG. Combining the CDR3 with reference TRBV5-8 and TRBJ2-3 gives the whole variable domain EAGVTQSPTHLIKTRGQQATLRCSPISGHTSVYWYQQALGLGLQFLLWYDEGEERNRGNFPPRFSGRQFPNYSSELNVNALELEDSALYLCASSLGTRTDTQYFGPGTRLTVL.

There are many counts of this clone. The read finishes 3 residues shy of the CDR3 end, and the germline J gene is used to complete it. The V and J genes are TRBV5-1 and TRBJ2-5; tentative D call: TRBD1 (6 bases). CDR3 length: 14 residues. Trimming took 5 bases from V and 2 from J, leaving 13 bases between them. Germline lookup yields CDR1 SGHRS and CDR2 YFSETQ. CDR3 loop: CASSPGQFQETQYF. CDR3 DNA, as far as it was read: TGCGCCAGCAGTCCAGGACAGTTTCAAGAGACC.

This clone appeared a few times. The sequenced fragment ends 3 residues before the CDR3 boundary, so the rest is inferred from the germline J gene. The chain joins TRBV5-1 to TRBJ2-7; 7 bases are shared with TRBD1. The CDR3 is 15 residues long. Germline CDR1 is SGHRS and CDR2 is YFSETQ. V was pared by 0 bases and J by 4 bases, with 7 bases of the junction left unmatched. CDR3 protein: CASSLALDRTYEQYF. The CDR3 bases that were read are TGCGCCAGCAGCTTGGCCCTGGACAGGACATACGAG.

This clone showed up many times. The read falls 3 residues short of the CDR3 end, and the missing part is taken from the germline J gene. The V gene is TRBV5-1, the J gene TRBJ2-5; D is unresolved. CDR3 size: 15 residues. The ends were cut back, 4 bases at V and 2 bases at J, with 15 bases in the middle. Germline CDR1 reads SGHRS; CDR2 reads YFSETQ. CDR3 protein: CASSPPWQEQETQYF. CDR3 DNA (partial): TGCGCCAGCAGCCCCCCCTGGCAGGAGCAAGAGACC.

With regard to this clone: The CDR3 goes on 3 residues after the read ends, and that part is filled in from the germline J gene. This chain joins TRBV18 and TRBJ1-1, with 7 bases identical to TRBD1. This CDR3 has 15 amino acids. V lost 2 bases and J lost 7; bases outside the gene matches: 10. CDR1 KGHSH and CDR2 LQKENI come from the germline V gene. The DNA read from the CDR3 is TGTGCCAGCTCACCAGGAGGGGGCGCGTACGTTGAA. It translates to CASSPGGGAYVE. The CDR3 in its entirety is CASSPGGGAYVEAFF.

This clone was picked up many times. The read ends 3 residues shy of where the CDR3 ends; the end is completed using the germline J gene. The chain links TRBV7-2 to TRBJ2-1; possibly TRBD2 for D (5 bases). The CDR3 loop spans 15 amino acids. The V gene's germline CDR1 is SGHTA and CDR2 FQGNSA. V was clipped by 0 bases and J by 7 bases, with 13 bases between them. The sequenced part of the CDR3 DNA is TGTGCCAGCAGCTTAGCGCACGGGGTAGGGAATGAG. The encoded protein is CASSLAHGVGNE. The entire CDR3 reads CASSLAHGVGNEQFF.

In its sample, this clone was seen many times. The sequenced fragment ends 3 residues before the CDR3 boundary, so the rest is inferred from the germline J gene. The rearrangement links TRBV2 to TRBJ1-4, with 7 bases aligning to TRBD1. This CDR3 comprises 14 residues. V gave up 6 bases and J gave up 10 bases; unmatched junction bases: 11. From germline, CDR1 is SNHLY and CDR2 FYNNEI. The sequenced part of the CDR3 DNA is TGTGCCAGCAGAGTAGACAGGGCGTTAGGAAAA. This translates into CASRVDRALGK. The entire CDR3 protein reads CASRVDRALGKLFF.

The sample holds many counts of this clone. The CDR3 here is CASSRNRELNEQYF. Partial CDR3 DNA: TGCGCCAGCAGCCGGAACAGGGAGCTGAACGAG. This chain links TRBV5-1 with TRBJ2-7; D is perhaps TRBD1 (6 bases). The read stops 3 residues short of the end of the CDR3; the missing end is completed from the germline J gene. V was cut by 4 bases and J by 5 bases, with 16 bases left in between. Per germline, CDR1 SGHRS and CDR2 YFSETQ. The CDR3 runs to 14 residues.

This clone has ten or more counts. Sequencing ends 3 residues short of the CDR3 end; the germline J gene provides the rest. The chain carries TRBV6-2 or TRBV6-3 and TRBJ2-7, with 8 bases that match TRBD1. V dropped 2 bases and J dropped 5; count of bases not matched to a gene: 8. In germline, CDR1 is MNHEY, CDR2 SVGEGT. The CDR3 extends over 15 amino acids. CDR3 DNA, as far as it was read: TGTGCCAGCAGTTACGATGTCAGGGGGCCGCACGAG. It translates to CASSYDVRGPHE. The whole CDR3 sequence reads CASSYDVRGPHEQYF.

This clone has a count of ten or more. The sequence runs out 3 residues before the end of the CDR3; the remainder is reconstructed from the germline J gene. The J gene is TRBJ2-5, the V gene TRBV20-1; 10 bases line up with TRBD2. V was pared by 0 bases and J by 5 bases, with 12 bases of the junction left unmatched. The V gene's germline CDR1 is DFQATT and CDR2 SNEGSKA (reference sequence). The length of the CDR3 is 17 residues. The sequenced CDR3 bases are TGCAGTGCTAGAGAGGCGAGCGGGAGGGCTCGGGCGGAGACC. Residues: CSAREASGRARAET. The whole CDR3 sequence reads CSAREASGRARAETQYF.

This clone appeared many times. From the germline J gene comes the end of the CDR3, since the read stops 3 residues before it. The chain has TRBV5-6 and TRBJ2-7; D gene unclear. Germline V CDR1 and CDR2: SGHDT, YYEEEE. Trimming cost V 4 bases and J 4 bases, with 6 bases left between them. The CDR3 length is 11 residues. The CDR3 sequence: CASSAAYEQYF. The part of the CDR3 DNA that was read is TGTGCCAGCAGCGCTGCGTACGAG.